The T cell receptor beta chain described here comes from a study of shared clonotypes between healthy human individuals. Libraries were prepared by immunoSEQ multiplex PCR; TCRdb keeps only in-frame clonotypes and omits some of them. The sample lists just over 2,000,000 clones; roughly 94% were seen once. This CDR3 region has 14 residues. Germline V gene data show CDR1 as SQVTM and CDR2 as ANQGSEA. The J segment lost 3 bases and the V segment lost 8 bases, leaving 7 bases of the junction unmatched. Sequenced material: naive CD4+ T cells sorted from blood. Subset specified: CD45RA+ positively selected. V gene TRBV29-1 combines with J gene TRBJ2-3; 11 nucleotides line up with TRBD2. The clonotype comes from a man in his late teens or twenties in good health. This CDR3 is CSISSGGRTDTQYF. The CDR3 bases are TGCAGCATCTCTAGCGGGGGGAGGACAGATACGCAGTATTTT.